The 12 T cell receptor beta chains in this list originate from one sample, sequenced in a study of radiotherapy plus CTLA-4 blockade in lung cancer. The table came from immunoSEQ multiplex PCR; TCRdb's copy has only in-frame clones and leaves some out. The data show about 110,000 clones, more than 75% seen once. The sample here was peripheral blood, taken from a patient treated with radiotherapy plus ipilimumab. The receptors stem from a human donor with non-small cell lung cancer that progressed on radiotherapy plus ipilimumab. Some clones in this sample may be carry-over from other donors' samples.

V is TRBV6-1 and J is TRBJ1-4; D not certain. V dropped 2 bases and J dropped 6 bases, with 13 bases sitting between them. The germline V gene encodes CDR1 MNHNS and CDR2 SASEGT. The CDR3 has 15 residues. The CDR3 here is CASSERLGSHEKLFF. DNA for the CDR3: TGTGCCAGCAGTGAACGCTTGGGGAGTCATGAAAAACTGTTTTTT.

The rearrangement joins TRBV5-6 to TRBJ2-5, with D perhaps matching TRBD2 (6 bases). This CDR3 is built from 17 residues. V shed 4 bases and J shed 2 bases, with 21 bases lying between them. The germline V gene has CDR1 SGHDT and CDR2 YYEEEE. This CDR3 reads CASSVPGLGVRQETQYF. In nucleotides, the CDR3 is TGTGCCAGCAGCGTACCGGGACTGGGCGTTAGGCAAGAGACCCAGTACTTC.

The chain uses TRBV9 and TRBJ1-6, with D possibly TRBD1 on 6 matching bases. The CDR3 runs 17 residues. CDR1 and CDR2 (germline): SGDLS, YYNGEE. Trimming cost V 1 base and J 8 bases, with 19 bases left between them. The CDR3 here is CASSVRVRGSLDSPLHF. As DNA, the CDR3 is TGTGCCAGCAGCGTACGGGTAAGGGGGTCCTTGGATTCACCCCTCCACTTT.

The rearrangement links TRBV6-5 to TRBJ2-2; 7 bases are a match to TRBD2. The CDR3 is 15 residues long. CDR1 MNHEY and CDR2 SVGAGI come from the germline V gene. The V segment lost 10 bases and the J segment 4 bases; nucleotides outside the gene matches: 12. CDR3 nucleotides: TGTGCCACCCTGGGGGGGGTAGGAGGCACCGGGGAGCTGTTTTTT. Translating it yields CATLGGVGGTGELFF.

This clone was recorded once. The J gene is TRBJ2-7, the V gene TRBV11-1, with 7 bases identical to TRBD1. With 5 bases clipped from V and 5 bases from J, the junction kept 9 bases outside the gene matches. The V gene's germline CDR1 is SGHAT and CDR2 FQDESV (reference sequence). The CDR3 extends over 14 amino acids. CDR3 residues: CASSRGQYVDEQYF. As DNA, the CDR3 is TGTGCCAGCAGCAGGGGACAGTATGTCGACGAGCAGTACTTC.

The gene calls are TRBV11-3 and TRBJ2-7, with 9 bases that match TRBD2. This CDR3 spans 17 amino acids. Trimming at V came to 4 bases and at J to 5 bases, leaving 15 bases not matched to a gene. Germline V gene lookup returns CDR1 SGHNT and CDR2 YENEEA. The chain's CDR3 is CASSSEPPGLASHEQYF. The DNA for the CDR3 is TGTGCCAGCAGCTCCGAACCACCGGGACTAGCTTCCCACGAGCAGTACTTC.

The rearrangement uses TRBV11-3 and TRBJ2-1; the match to TRBD1 covers 7 bases. Germline V gene data show CDR1 as SGHNT and CDR2 as YENEEA. This CDR3 is 13 amino acids long. With V trimmed by 5 bases and J by 5 bases, 3 bases remained unmatched. The CDR3: CASSPDRNNEQFF. CDR3 nucleotides: TGTGCCAGCAGCCCGGACAGGAACAATGAGCAGTTCTTC.

The rearrangement links TRBV5-1 to TRBJ2-7; possibly TRBD1 for D (6 bases). There are 14 residues in the CDR3. Trimming took 4 bases from V and 2 from J, leaving 13 bases between them. Germline V gene lookup returns CDR1 SGHRS and CDR2 YFSETQ. The CDR3 nucleotides are TGCGCCAGCAGCGTGAGGACAGCTACCTACGAGCAGTACTTC. Translated, it gives CASSVRTATYEQYF.

The J gene is TRBJ1-1, the V gene TRBV18; TRBD1 matches at 7 bases. CDR3 length: 18 amino acids. CDR1 KGHSH and CDR2 LQKENI come from the germline V gene. V lost 0 bases to trimming and J lost 3 bases; unmatched junction nucleotides: 13. The DNA for the CDR3 is TGTGCCAGCTCACCACCGGAGACAGGGAGTCCCATGTACACTGAAGCTTTCTTT. This encodes CASSPPETGSPMYTEAFF.

The chain uses TRBV15 and TRBJ1-5; 9 nucleotides align to TRBD1. Trimming at V came to 3 bases and at J to 8 bases, leaving 5 bases not matched to a gene. The germline V gene has CDR1 LNHNV and CDR2 YYDKDF (reference sequence). There are 14 residues in the CDR3. In DNA, the CDR3 is TGTGCCACCAGCAGGGACAGGGGCCGGGAGCCCCAGCATTTT. Translating it yields CATSRDRGREPQHF.

The table lists this clone with a count of one. V gene TRBV6-5 combines with J gene TRBJ2-7; 8 nucleotides match TRBD1. Trimming removed 4 bases from V and 4 bases from J; junction bases left unmatched: 9. Per germline, CDR1 MNHEY and CDR2 SVGAGI. The CDR3 spans 15 residues. The CDR3 nucleotides are TGTGCCAGCAGTTCCTCGGACAGGGATGGTTACGAGCAGTACTTC. Translation: CASSSSDRDGYEQYF.

This chain joins TRBV5-1 and TRBJ1-4; D gene ambiguous. Between the trimmed V and J ends, which lost 6 bases and 0 bases, there was a span of 18 bases. Germline-derived CDR1 and CDR2 are SGHRS and YFSETQ. This CDR3 is 17 amino acids long. CDR3 bases: TGCGCCAGCACCTACTCCCCTAATCTCTCAACTAATGAAAAACTGTTTTTT. It translates to CASTYSPNLSTNEKLFF.